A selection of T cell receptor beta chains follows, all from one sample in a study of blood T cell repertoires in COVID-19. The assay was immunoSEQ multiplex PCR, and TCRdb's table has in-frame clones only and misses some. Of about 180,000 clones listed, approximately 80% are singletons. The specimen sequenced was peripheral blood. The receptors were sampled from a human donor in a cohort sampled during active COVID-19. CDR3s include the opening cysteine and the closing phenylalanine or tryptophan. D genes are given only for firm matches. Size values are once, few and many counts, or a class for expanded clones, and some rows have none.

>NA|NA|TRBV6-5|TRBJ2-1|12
CASSPGGGEQFF
TGTGCCAGCAGTCCCGGGGGTGGGGAGCAGTTCTTC
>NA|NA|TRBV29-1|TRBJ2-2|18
CSVEDSVRQGLNTGELFF
TGCAGCGTTGAAGATTCGGTACGACAAGGTCTGAACACCGGGGAGCTGTTTTTT
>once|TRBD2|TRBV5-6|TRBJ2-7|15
CASSLAGGFTYEQYF
TGTGCCAGCAGCTTGGCGGGGGGATTCACCTACGAGCAGTACTTC
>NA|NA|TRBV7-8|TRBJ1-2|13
CASSLGGLSQYTF
TGTGCCAGCAGCTTAGGTGGGCTTTCCCAGTACACCTTC
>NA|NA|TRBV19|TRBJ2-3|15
CASRPSRLASDTQYF
TGTGCCAGTAGGCCCTCGCGGCTAGCCTCAGATACGCAGTATTTT
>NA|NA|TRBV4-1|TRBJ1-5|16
CASSQDLQGSHQPQHF
TGCGCCAGCAGCCAAGATTTACAGGGAAGTCATCAGCCCCAGCATTTT
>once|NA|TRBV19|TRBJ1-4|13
CASRDTRLEKLFF
TGTGCCAGTAGGGACACCCGGCTAGAAAAACTGTTTTTT
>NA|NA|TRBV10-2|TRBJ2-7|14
CASRGDSGAYEQYF
TGCGCCAGCAGGGGAGATTCAGGGGCCTACGAGCAGTACTTC
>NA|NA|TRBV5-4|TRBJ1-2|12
CASSVYSYGYTF
TGTGCCAGCAGCGTATACAGCTATGGCTACACCTTC
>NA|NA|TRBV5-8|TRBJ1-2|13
CATSGASDYGYTF
TGTGCCACCTCAGGGGCGTCGGACTATGGCTACACCTTC
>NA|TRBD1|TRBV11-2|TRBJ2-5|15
CASSLGGQGYETQYF
TGTGCCAGCAGCTTAGGCGGACAGGGCTATGAGACCCAGTACTTC
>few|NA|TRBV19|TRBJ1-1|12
CASRSGETEAFF
TGTGCCAGTAGATCCGGGGAGACTGAAGCTTTCTTT
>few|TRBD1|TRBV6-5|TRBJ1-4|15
CASRDRQGRVEKLFF
TGTGCCAGCAGGGACCGACAGGGACGGGTTGAAAAACTGTTTTTT
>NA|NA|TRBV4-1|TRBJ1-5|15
CASSLLYGGGQPQHF
TGCGCCAGCAGCCTCTTGTACGGGGGAGGTCAGCCCCAGCATTTT
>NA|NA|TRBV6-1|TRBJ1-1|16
CASSEKLRGLNTEAFF
TGTGCCAGCAGTGAAAAATTAAGAGGTCTGAACACTGAAGCTTTCTTT
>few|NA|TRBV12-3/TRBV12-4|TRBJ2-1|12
CASRYNYNEQFF
TGTGCCAGCAGGTACAATTACAATGAGCAGTTCTTC
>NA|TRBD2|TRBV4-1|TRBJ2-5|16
CASSQEGSGGQETQYF
TGCGCCAGCAGCCAAGAAGGATCGGGGGGGCAAGAGACCCAGTACTTC
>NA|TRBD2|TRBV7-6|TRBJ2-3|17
CASSLARLAGTSDTQYF
TGTGCCAGCAGCTTAGCGCGGCTAGCGGGGACCTCAGATACGCAGTATTTT
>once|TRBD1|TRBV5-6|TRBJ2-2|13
CASSTGTAGELFF
TGTGCCAGCAGCACGGGGACAGCCGGGGAGCTGTTTTTT
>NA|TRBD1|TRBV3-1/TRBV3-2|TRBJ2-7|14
CASSPRDSTYEQYF
TGTGCCAGCAGCCCTCGGGACAGTACCTACGAGCAGTACTTC
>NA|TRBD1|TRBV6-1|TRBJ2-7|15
CASSELRQGAVEQYF
TGTGCCAGCAGTGAATTGAGACAGGGGGCGGTCGAGCAGTACTTC
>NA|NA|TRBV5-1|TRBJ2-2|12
CASSLASGELFF
TGCGCCAGCAGCTTAGCAAGCGGGGAGCTGTTTTTT
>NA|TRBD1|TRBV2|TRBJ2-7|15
CASGSGTGGEGEQYF
TGTGCCAGCGGGTCCGGGACAGGGGGCGAAGGCGAGCAGTACTTC
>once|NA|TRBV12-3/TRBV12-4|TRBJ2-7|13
CASKESTSYEQYF
TGTGCCAGCAAAGAGTCCACCTCCTACGAGCAGTACTTC
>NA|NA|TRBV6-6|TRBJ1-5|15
CASSYGGNSNQPQHF
TGTGCCAGCAGTTACGGGGGGAATAGCAATCAGCCCCAGCATTTT
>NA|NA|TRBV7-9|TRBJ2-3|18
CASRRFLGASPSTDTQYF
TGTGCCAGCCGCCGGTTTCTAGGCGCTAGCCCTAGCACAGATACGCAGTATTTT
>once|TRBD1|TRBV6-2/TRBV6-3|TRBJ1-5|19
CASSSHYPGQERSNQPQHF
TGTGCCAGCAGTTCCCACTATCCGGGACAGGAGAGAAGCAATCAGCCCCAGCATTTT
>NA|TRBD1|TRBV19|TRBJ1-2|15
CASSARQGVVYGYTF
TGTGCCAGTAGTGCCAGACAGGGGGTTGTCTATGGCTACACCTTC
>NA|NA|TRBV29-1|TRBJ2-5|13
CSVGGGAAETQYF
TGCAGCGTTGGTGGGGGGGCAGCAGAGACCCAGTACTTC
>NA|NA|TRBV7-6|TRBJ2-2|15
CASSLLAGDTGELFF
TGTGCCAGCAGCTTACTTGCAGGGGACACCGGGGAGCTGTTTTTT
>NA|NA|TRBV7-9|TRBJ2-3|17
CASSLAIGQGHTDTQYF
TGTGCCAGCAGCTTAGCGATCGGTCAGGGGCACACAGATACGCAGTATTTT
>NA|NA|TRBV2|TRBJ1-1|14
CASTRRAGNTEAFF
TGTGCCAGCACCCGACGCGCGGGGAACACTGAAGCTTTCTTT
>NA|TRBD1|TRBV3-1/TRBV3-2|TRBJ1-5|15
CASSQDPTGGGPQHF
TGTGCCAGCAGCCAAGACCCGACAGGGGGCGGGCCCCAGCATTTT
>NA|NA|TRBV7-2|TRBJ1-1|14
CASSLGGGAVEAFF
TGTGCCAGCAGCTTAGGAGGGGGGGCGGTTGAAGCTTTCTTT
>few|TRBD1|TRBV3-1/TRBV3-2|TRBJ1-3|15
CASSLRQGTSDTIYF
TGTGCCAGCAGCCTACGACAGGGTACATCGGACACCATATATTTT
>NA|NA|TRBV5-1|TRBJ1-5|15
CASSLGDHSNQPQHF
TGCGCCAGCAGCTTGGGAGATCATAGCAATCAGCCCCAGCATTTT
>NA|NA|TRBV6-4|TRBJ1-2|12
CASSDSDSGYTF
TGTGCCAGCAGTGACTCGGACAGTGGCTACACCTTC
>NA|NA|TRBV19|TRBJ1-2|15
CASSIGGSPIYGYTF
TGTGCCAGTAGTATCGGCGGCAGTCCAATCTATGGCTACACCTTC
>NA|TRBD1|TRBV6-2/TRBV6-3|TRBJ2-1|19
CASSPWPGTGAFITNEQFF
TGTGCCAGCAGCCCTTGGCCAGGGACAGGTGCTTTTATTACGAATGAGCAGTTCTTC